These T cell receptor beta chains were read from a single sample in a study of control samples from healthy donors and cancer patients. The protocol was immunoSEQ multiplex PCR, while the TCRdb copy is restricted to in-frame clones and leaves out a portion. The data hold about 130,000 clones, with over 75% observed a single time. The sample taken for sequencing was blood. These receptors all come from a man aged 50-60 years in good health. The CDR3 runs from the conserved cysteine through the conserved F or W. D genes are given only for firm matches. Expanded clones get a size class; other rows say once, few or many, or leave the size out.

D	J	size	V	CDR3	DNA
-	TRBJ1-1	-	TRBV13	CASSYAQKGTEAFF	TGTGCCAGCAGTTACGCTCAGAAGGGGACTGAAGCTTTCTTT
TRBD2	TRBJ2-7	-	TRBV7-2	CASSYSGGSYEQYF	TGTGCCAGCAGTTATAGCGGGGGAAGCTACGAGCAGTACTTC
-	TRBJ2-1	once	TRBV6-5	CASTFYNEQFF	TGTGCCAGCACCTTTTACAATGAGCAGTTCTTC
TRBD2	TRBJ2-1	-	TRBV7-9	CASSPGTSYEQFF	TGTGCCAGCAGCCCAGGGACTAGCTACGAGCAGTTCTTC
TRBD1	TRBJ1-5	-	TRBV6-6	CASSRQGTTQPQHF	TGTGCCAGCAGTCGACAGGGTACTACTCAGCCCCAGCATTTT
-	TRBJ1-1	-	TRBV3-1/TRBV3-2	CASSLEIQGNTEAFF	TGTGCCAGCAGCTTAGAAATACAGGGTAACACTGAAGCTTTCTTT
-	TRBJ2-7	-	TRBV5-5	CASSSGVLWYEQYF	TGTGCCAGCAGCTCAGGGGTATTATGGTACGAGCAGTACTTC
-	TRBJ1-5	-	TRBV28	CASSLQGSAQPQHF	TGTGCCAGCAGTTTACAAGGGAGTGCTCAGCCCCAGCATTTT
-	TRBJ2-3	-	TRBV29-1	CSVLVYTQYF	TGCAGCGTTCTCGTATATACGCAGTATTTT
-	TRBJ1-1	-	TRBV5-6	CASSLGQSGPEAFF	TGTGCCAGCAGCTTGGGACAGTCAGGCCCTGAAGCTTTCTTT
-	TRBJ2-2	-	TRBV7-8	CASSRNTGELFF	TGTGCCAGCAGCCGCAACACCGGGGAGCTGTTTTTT
-	TRBJ2-2	-	TRBV30	CAWSAGLDTGELFF	TGTGCCTGGAGTGCCGGTTTGGACACCGGGGAGCTGTTTTTT
-	TRBJ1-5	-	TRBV15	CATSRGLGGAKQPQHF	TGTGCCACCAGCAGAGGGCTTGGGGGGGCAAAACAGCCCCAGCATTTT
-	TRBJ1-1	few	TRBV5-1	CASSFGIGTPEAFF	TGCGCCAGCAGCTTTGGGATAGGGACACCCGAAGCTTTCTTT
-	TRBJ2-2	-	TRBV5-4	CASSLIGKELFF	TGTGCCAGCAGCTTGATTGGAAAGGAGCTGTTTTTT
-	TRBJ2-7	-	TRBV29-1	CSARGTGEGEQYF	TGCAGCGCCCGGGGAACAGGAGAAGGTGAGCAGTACTTC
-	TRBJ2-1	-	TRBV5-1	CASRTGMRAVYNEQFF	TGCGCCAGCAGAACGGGAATGCGGGCAGTTTACAATGAGCAGTTCTTC
-	TRBJ2-3	-	TRBV12-3/TRBV12-4	CASRVTDTQYF	TGTGCCAGCAGAGTCACAGATACGCAGTATTTT
-	TRBJ1-6	-	TRBV5-1	CASSFREGGRSPLHF	TGCGCCAGCAGCTTCCGGGAGGGGGGTAGGTCACCCCTCCACTTT
TRBD1	TRBJ1-3	once	TRBV11-2	CASSYSSGQGNTIYF	TGTGCCAGCAGCTATTCTTCGGGACAGGGAAACACCATATATTTT
-	TRBJ1-1	-	TRBV5-1	CASSLGPGNTEAFF	TGCGCCAGCAGCTTGGGCCCAGGAAACACTGAAGCTTTCTTT
-	TRBJ1-1	-	TRBV19	CASSMVGDRMNTEAFF	TGTGCCAGTAGTATGGTGGGAGACCGAATGAACACTGAAGCTTTCTTT
TRBD1	TRBJ2-3	-	TRBV5-6	CASSVDRDTQYF	TGTGCCAGTTCCGTGGACAGGGATACGCAGTATTTT
TRBD1	TRBJ1-2	-	TRBV3-1/TRBV3-2	CASSQSDRESGYTF	TGTGCCAGCAGCCAGTCGGACAGGGAAAGTGGCTACACCTTC
TRBD2	TRBJ2-3	-	TRBV7-3	CASSLAGTSGGTDTQYF	TGTGCCAGCAGCTTAGCTGGGACTAGCGGGGGTACGGATACGCAGTATTTT
TRBD1	TRBJ2-7	-	TRBV7-6	CASSLEGLGTGDLQYEQYF	TGTGCCAGCAGCTTAGAGGGGTTGGGGACAGGGGATTTACAATACGAGCAGTACTTC
-	TRBJ2-5	-	TRBV11-2	CASSSASGPPQETQYF	TGTGCCAGCAGCAGTGCCTCGGGGCCACCCCAAGAGACCCAGTACTTC
TRBD1	TRBJ2-2	-	TRBV6-5	CASRRGQVKTGELFF	TGTGCCAGCAGACGGGGACAGGTGAAGACCGGGGAGCTGTTTTTT
-	TRBJ1-4	few	TRBV12-3/TRBV12-4	CASSGGLYEKLFF	TGTGCCAGCAGTGGGGGTCTATATGAAAAACTGTTTTTT
TRBD2	TRBJ2-5	few	TRBV25-1	CASSELGGLAGPRTQYF	TGTGCCAGCAGTGAACTAGGGGGGCTAGCGGGACCCAGGACCCAGTACTTC
TRBD2	TRBJ2-3	-	TRBV2	CASSEGETSGNTDTQYF	TGTGCCAGCAGTGAGGGGGAGACTAGCGGGAACACAGATACGCAGTATTTT
TRBD1	TRBJ1-3	-	TRBV6-5	CASSRDSLENTIYF	TGTGCCAGCAGCAGGGACAGCCTGGAAAACACCATATATTTT
TRBD1	TRBJ1-2	once	TRBV7-2	CASSVPGQLNYGYTF	TGTGCCAGCAGCGTCCCGGGACAGCTTAACTATGGCTACACCTTC
-	TRBJ1-5	few	TRBV7-6	CASSPMQGGGQPQHF	TGTGCCAGCAGCCCAATGCAGGGCGGAGGTCAGCCCCAGCATTTT
-	TRBJ1-3	-	TRBV7-9	CASSPKQRLGNTIYF	TGTGCCAGCAGCCCAAAACAGCGACTAGGAAACACCATATATTTT
-	TRBJ2-7	-	TRBV19	CASTAGTGSYEQYF	TGTGCCAGTACGGCCGGGACCGGCTCCTACGAGCAGTACTTC
-	TRBJ2-2	-	TRBV7-7	CASSLGGGGADTGELFF	TGTGCTAGCAGCTTAGGAGGGGGGGGAGCCGACACCGGGGAGCTGTTTTTT
-	TRBJ1-2	-	TRBV29-1	CSVYTSYGYTF	TGCAGCGTCTACACCAGCTATGGCTACACCTTC
-	TRBJ1-3	-	TRBV18	CASSLKGTSGNTIYF	TGTGCCAGCTCACTAAAGGGAACCTCTGGAAACACCATATATTTT
-	TRBJ1-1	-	TRBV21-1	CASSKDVGLTGLTHCNTEAFF	TGTGCCAGCAGCAAAGATGTAGGACTCACGGGACTCACGCATTGTAACACTGAAGCTTTCTTT
-	TRBJ2-3	-	TRBV7-8	CASSRTADTQYF	TGTGCCAGCAGCCGTACAGCAGATACGCAGTATTTT
TRBD2	TRBJ2-3	once	TRBV11-3	CASSPGTSGRTDTQYF	TGTGCCAGCAGCCCCGGGACTAGCGGGCGCACAGATACGCAGTATTTT
TRBD2	TRBJ2-3	-	TRBV7-7	CASSLASGGTDTQYF	TGTGCCAGCAGCTTAGCGAGCGGGGGCACAGATACGCAGTATTTT
TRBD2	TRBJ2-5	-	TRBV12-5	CASGLVTGGGETQYF	TGTGCTAGTGGTTTGGTAACCGGGGGGGGAGAGACCCAGTACTTC